Following are 32 T cell receptor beta chains from one sample sequenced in a study of radiotherapy plus CTLA-4 blockade in lung cancer listed by TCRdb under 2018. Libraries were made using the immunoSEQ multiplex PCR assay. TCRdb holds this immuneACCESS table with in-frame rearrangements only. Some clones are missing; in checked studies, unresolved V genes explain under half, and the rest has no known cause. The sample has 39,000 or so clones on record, around three quarters of them singletons. The ten largest account for 8.9% of the sample. Source: peripheral blood, taken from a patient treated with radiotherapy plus ipilimumab. The source is a human donor with non-small cell lung cancer who had stable disease on radiotherapy plus ipilimumab.

J is TRBJ2-1 and V is TRBV11-3, with D tentatively TRBD2 (7 bases). The germline V and J ends were trimmed by 5 bases and 4 bases, with 15 bases remaining between them. The CDR3 consists of 15 residues. Per germline, CDR1 SGHNT and CDR2 YENEEA. In nucleotides, the CDR3 is TGTGCCAGCAGCCCTCATAAGGGGGGGTACAATGAGCAGTTCTTC. It codes for CASSPHKGGYNEQFF. The full variable domain, its missing parts supplied by reference TRBV11-3 and TRBJ2-1, is EAGVVQSPRYKIIEKKQPVAFWCNPISGHNTLYWYLQNLGQGPELLIRYENEEAVDDSQLPKDRFSAERLKGVDSTLKIQPAELGDSAVYLCASSPHKGGYNEQFFGPGTRLTVL.

This chain links TRBV6-5 with TRBJ1-4; 8 bases fit TRBD1. V shed 3 bases and J 7 bases; nucleotides not matched to a gene: 4. The CDR3 extends over 14 amino acids. Germline CDR1 is MNHEY and CDR2 is SVGAGI. The CDR3 DNA is TGTGCCAGCAGTTATGGCCAGGGGGCTGAAAAACTGTTTTTT. Translated: CASSYGQGAEKLFF.

In its sample, this clone was seen a few times. V is TRBV19 and J is TRBJ1-5; D gene ambiguous. Germline loops: CDR1 LNHDA, CDR2 SQIVND (reference sequence). Trimming stripped 3 bases from V and 2 bases from J, with 8 bases between. The CDR3 is 14 residues long. The CDR3 region is CASSMHGGNQPQHF. The CDR3 DNA reads TGTGCCAGTAGTATGCATGGGGGCAATCAGCCCCAGCATTTT.

This chain joins TRBV5-1 and TRBJ1-6, with D possibly matching TRBD1 (5 bases). CDR1 SGHRS and CDR2 YFSETQ come from the germline V gene. V was cut by 4 bases and J by 5 bases, with 7 bases left in between. The CDR3 totals 13 residues. The CDR3, as DNA: TGCGCCAGCAGCGAGGGGAATAATTCACCCCTCCACTTT. Translated, it gives CASSEGNNSPLHF.

The V call is TRBV19, the J call TRBJ1-2; no clear D. V dropped 2 bases and J dropped 3 bases, with 13 bases sitting between them. Germline lookup yields CDR1 LNHDA and CDR2 SQIVND (reference sequence). CDR3 length: 15 residues. CDR3: CASSISAQRHYGYTF. DNA for the CDR3: TGTGCCAGTAGTATATCGGCCCAACGGCACTATGGCTACACCTTC.

CDR3 DNA: TGTGCCAGCAGCCCTCGACAGGGAGCCACTGAAGCTTTCTTT. This encodes CASSPRQGATEAFF. The genes are TRBV7-3 and TRBJ1-1; TRBD1 matches at 7 bases. The CDR3 loop spans 14 amino acids. CDR1 and CDR2 (germline): SGHTA, FQGTGA. V gave up 5 bases and J gave up 4 bases; unmatched junction bases: 7.

This rearrangement joins TRBV6-1 to TRBJ2-5; D call uncertain. Germline loops: CDR1 MNHNS, CDR2 SASEGT. Trimming took 3 bases from V and 4 from J, leaving 3 bases between them. The CDR3 is 11 residues long. In DNA, the CDR3 is TGTGCCAGCAGTGAGTCAGAGACCCAGTACTTC. It codes for CASSESETQYF.

This sequence joins TRBV30 and TRBJ2-7; the D is unclear. V was clipped by 0 bases and J by 5 bases, with 8 bases between them. CDR1 is GTSNPN, CDR2 SVGIG, per germline (reference sequence). The CDR3 has 12 amino acids. The CDR3 here is CAWSVMGNEQYF. The CDR3 DNA is TGTGCCTGGAGTGTGATGGGGAACGAGCAGTACTTC.

This clone was observed once. The V gene is TRBV6-1, the J gene TRBJ1-2, with 7 positions matching TRBD1. The CDR3 spans 15 residues. CDR1 and CDR2 from the germline V gene are MNHNS and SASEGT. J gave up 4 bases and V 8 bases, and 13 bases lay outside the gene matches. CDR3 residues: CASGQAVGGGYGYTF. The CDR3 nucleotides are TGTGCCAGCGGACAGGCCGTCGGCGGGGGCTATGGCTACACCTTC.

The J gene is TRBJ2-1, the V gene TRBV7-6, with D possibly TRBD1 on 6 matching bases. The V end was cut by 1 base, the J end by 5 bases, with 9 bases between. CDR1 SGHVS and CDR2 FNYEAQ come from the germline V gene. The CDR3 is 14 amino acids. The chain's CDR3 is CASSLVGAHNEQFF. The CDR3 DNA is TGTGCCAGCAGCTTAGTGGGGGCACACAATGAGCAGTTCTTC.

The J gene is TRBJ2-7, the V gene TRBV9; unclear D gene. The CDR3 has 13 residues. V was trimmed by 1 base and J by 5 bases, leaving 10 bases between them. CDR1 SGDLS and CDR2 YYNGEE come from the germline V gene. The CDR3 region has the DNA TGTGCCAGCAGCGTATCAGCTGGGAACGAGCAGTACTTC. Translation: CASSVSAGNEQYF.

V usage is TRBV28 and J usage is TRBJ2-7, with a weak D call TRBD2 (7 bases). V was trimmed by 4 bases and J by 2 bases, leaving 18 bases between them. This CDR3 contains 16 residues. CDR1 is MDHEN, CDR2 SYDVKM, per germline. The CDR3 loop reads CASSSPGGRDTYEQYV. In DNA form, the CDR3 reads TGTGCCAGCAGTTCCCCGGGAGGACGGGACACCTACGAGCAGTACGTC.

The chain employs TRBV5-1 and TRBJ2-5; no clear D gene. The CDR3 consists of 16 residues. The ends were cut back, 1 base at V and 0 bases at J, with 13 bases in the middle. CDR1 is SGHRS, CDR2 YFSETQ, per germline. In DNA form, the CDR3 reads TGCGCCAGCAGCTTGTGGCGCAGTCCCCACCAAGAGACCCAGTACTTC. This codes for CASSLWRSPHQETQYF.

The J gene is TRBJ2-3, the V gene TRBV19; 9 positions agree with TRBD2. Germline loops: CDR1 LNHDA, CDR2 SQIVND (reference sequence). The CDR3 extends over 17 amino acids. The V and J ends lost 1 base and 6 bases, in that order; junction bases with no gene match: 11. The CDR3 region is CASSIVPSGAGGDTQYF. The CDR3 DNA follows: TGTGCCAGTAGTATAGTCCCTAGCGGGGCCGGTGGGGATACGCAGTATTTT.

The rearrangement links TRBV4-1 to TRBJ1-5; TRBD1 might be the D (5 bases). Germline CDR1 and CDR2: MGHRA and YSYEKL. V was clipped by 0 bases and J by 2 bases, with 14 bases between them. The CDR3 length is 17 residues. The CDR3 bases are TGCGCCAGCAGCCAAGATGGGCAGGGATATCGCAATCAGCCCCAGCATTTT. Translating gives CASSQDGQGYRNQPQHF.

The table lists this clone with a few counts. The chain joins TRBV30 to TRBJ1-6; 8 nucleotides match TRBD1. The CDR3 totals 14 residues. Unmatched junction bases numbered 7, after V lost 3 bases and J lost 9 bases. Germline values: CDR1 GTSNPN, CDR2 SVGIG (reference sequence). The CDR3 nucleotides read TGTGCCTGGAGGGGAACAGGGGGGATTTCACCCCTCCACTTT. It specifies CAWRGTGGISPLHF. Full variable domain (missing parts from reference TRBV30 and TRBJ1-6): SQTIHQWPATLVQPVGSPLSLECTVEGTSNPNLYWYRQAAGRGLQLLFYSVGIGQISSEVPQNLSASRPQDRQFILSSKKLLLSDSGFYLCAWRGTGGISPLHFGNGTRLTVT.

V and J are TRBV6-4 and TRBJ2-1, with D maybe TRBD1 (6 bases). V lost 2 bases, J lost 8 bases, and 13 bases lay in between. The CDR3 covers 14 residues. CDR1 is MRHNA, CDR2 SNTAGT, per germline. The CDR3 sequence: CASSDEGGFDEQFF. In DNA form, the CDR3 reads TGTGCCAGCAGTGACGAAGGGGGTTTCGATGAGCAGTTCTTC.

The CDR3 spells CASSHDSAGFYGYTF. In nucleotides, the CDR3 is TGTGCCAGCAGCCATGACAGTGCGGGATTCTATGGCTACACCTTC. The chain couples TRBV7-2 to TRBJ1-2, with D possibly being TRBD1 (5 bases). The germline V gene encodes CDR1 SGHTA and CDR2 FQGNSA. V lost 5 bases to trimming and J lost 4 bases, with 17 bases between them. The CDR3 has 15 amino acids.

This clone was picked up one time. The chain links TRBV12-5 to TRBJ1-1, with no clear D. There are 14 residues in the CDR3. Germline V lookup: CDR1 LGHNT, CDR2 FRNRAP. Trimming took 7 bases from V and 2 from J, leaving 14 bases between them. In DNA form, the CDR3 reads TGTGCTAGTGCCACTGGGGAGGGAAACACTGAAGCTTTCTTT. This encodes CASATGEGNTEAFF.

This chain uses TRBV13 with TRBJ2-7, with D perhaps TRBD1 (6 bases). This CDR3 spans 14 amino acids. Trimming pared 5 bases from V and 2 bases from J, leaving 13 bases between. In germline, CDR1 is PRHDT, CDR2 FYEKMQ (reference sequence). The CDR3 here is CASSHGGVTYEQYF. CDR3 nucleotide sequence: TGTGCCAGCAGCCATGGGGGCGTAACCTACGAGCAGTACTTC.

The rearrangement joins TRBV21-1 to TRBJ2-2; the D call in the table, TRBD1, was not verified against the DNA. TRBV21-1 is annotated as a pseudogene. The CDR3 covers 15 residues. This CDR3 reads CASSRGQGNTGELFF. The CDR3 DNA reads TGTGCCAGCAGCAGGGGACAGGGGAACACCGGGGAGCTGTTTTTT.

The table lists this clone with a few counts. The genes are TRBV28 and TRBJ2-3, with 10 bases aligning to TRBD2. After removal of 2 bases from V and 7 bases from J, the junction contained 6 bases not matched to a gene. Germline CDR1 reads MDHEN; CDR2 reads SYDVKM. This CDR3 comprises 15 residues. In nucleotides, the CDR3 is TGTGCCAGCAGTTTACTAGCGGGGGATGGAAATACGCAGTATTTT. It codes for CASSLLAGDGNTQYF.

This rearrangement joins TRBV18 to TRBJ2-3; no clear D. Germline loops: CDR1 KGHSH, CDR2 LQKENI. The V end lost 2 bases, the J end lost 0 bases, and 6 bases lay between the germline ends. The CDR3 has 14 amino acids. DNA of the CDR3: TGTGCCAGCTCACCAACGAGAAGCACAGATACGCAGTATTTT. Amino acid sequence: CASSPTRSTDTQYF.

The V gene is TRBV10-1, the J gene TRBJ1-1, with a possible D match to TRBD1 (5 bases). Germline lookup yields CDR1 WNHNN and CDR2 SYGVQD (reference sequence). V dropped 4 bases and J dropped 3 bases, with 12 bases sitting between them. This CDR3 has 14 amino acids. The CDR3 is CASSVAGRDTEAFF. CDR3 nucleotide sequence: TGCGCCAGCAGTGTCGCAGGGAGGGACACTGAAGCTTTCTTT.

The V and J genes are TRBV4-1 and TRBJ1-2, with 11 bases lining up with TRBD1. This CDR3 comprises 14 residues. Per germline, CDR1 MGHRA and CDR2 YSYEKL. Trimming cost V 6 bases and J 4 bases; bases outside gene matches: 4. In DNA, the CDR3 is TGCGCCAGCAGGCCCGGGACAGGGGGCTATGGCTACACCTTC. This translates into CASRPGTGGYGYTF.

The rearrangement joins TRBV6-1 to TRBJ2-3, with TRBD1 matching 7 bases. CDR1 MNHNS and CDR2 SASEGT come from the germline V gene. The V segment lost 3 bases and the J segment 3 bases; nucleotides outside the gene matches: 9. The CDR3 has 16 residues. For the CDR3, the DNA is TGTGCCAGCAGTGACGCGAGGGGGCTTGGGACAGATACGCAGTATTTT. Protein product: CASSDARGLGTDTQYF.

This chain links TRBV28 with TRBJ1-4; D is unclear. Germline CDR1 is MDHEN and CDR2 is SYDVKM. This CDR3 region has 11 residues. Trimming shortened V by 3 bases and J by 5 bases, and 1 base separated the two germline ends. CDR3 in amino acids: CASSLNEKLFF. In DNA, the CDR3 is TGTGCCAGCAGTTTGAATGAAAAACTGTTTTTT.

This clone was found once. The chain links TRBV29-1 to TRBJ1-2; 9 bases are shared with TRBD1. CDR3 size: 16 residues. Losses at the gene ends were 3 bases for V and 4 bases for J; bases not matched to a gene: 12. Per germline, CDR1 SQVTM and CDR2 ANQGSEA. This CDR3 reads CSVDKKDRGLVYGYTF. The CDR3 DNA reads TGCAGCGTTGATAAGAAAGACAGGGGGTTGGTCTATGGCTACACCTTC.

CDR3 region: CASSLGQGNQPQHF. The DNA for the CDR3 is TGTGCCAGCAGCTTAGGACAGGGCAATCAGCCCCAGCATTTT. The chain carries TRBV7-2 and TRBJ1-5; TRBD1 might be the D (6 bases). Germline CDR1 is SGHTA and CDR2 is FQGNSA. This CDR3 region has 14 residues. The V end lost 1 base, the J end lost 2 bases, and 6 bases lay between the germline ends. Based on the CDR3 plus reference TRBV7-2 and TRBJ1-5, the full variable domain is GAGVSQSPSNKVTEKGKDVELRCDPISGHTALYWYRQSLGQGLEFLIYFQGNSAPDKSGLPSDRFSAERTGGSVSTLTIQRTQQEDSAVYLCASSLGQGNQPQHFGDGTRLSIL.

The V gene is TRBV28, the J gene TRBJ1-2; tentatively, D is TRBD1 (6 bases). V lost 7 bases to trimming and J lost 3 bases, with 15 bases between them. The CDR3 extends over 14 amino acids. Germline CDR1 reads MDHEN; CDR2 reads SYDVKM. CDR3 protein: CASIPWGADYGYTF. CDR3 DNA: TGTGCCAGCATCCCCTGGGGGGCGGACTATGGCTACACCTTC.

This clone was counted a single time. The chain combines TRBV2 with TRBJ2-6; D is unresolved. This CDR3 spans 16 amino acids. Germline V CDR1 and CDR2: SNHLY, FYNNEI. With 1 base removed from V and 4 bases from J, the gap between germline ends came to 11 bases. Written as DNA, the CDR3 is TGTGCCAGCAGTGAAGTGAGGCTGGCCGGGGCCAACGTCCTGACTTTC. It encodes CASSEVRLAGANVLTF.

V gene TRBV29-1 combines with J gene TRBJ1-2, with D tentatively TRBD1 (5 bases). The CDR3 consists of 14 residues. Germline loops: CDR1 SQVTM, CDR2 ANQGSEA. V shed 3 bases and J shed 4 bases, with 15 bases lying between them. The CDR3 nucleotides are TGCAGCGTTGATCCTAGCGGGGGAGCCTATGGCTACACCTTC. Protein: CSVDPSGGAYGYTF.